Here is one TCR beta chain with its context. The antigen is undetermined. Looked up from germline, CDR1 is MNHEY and CDR2 is SMNVEV (reference sequence). V was cut by 5 bases and J by 5 bases, with 15 bases left in between. The CDR3 spans 14 residues. Each subset's genomic DNA was split evenly across several immunoSEQ plates. TCRdb keeps only in-frame clones here, not all; method: immunoSEQ multiplex PCR. The top ten clones hold about 0.39% of a sample with roughly 2.2 million clones, more than 85% of them seen once. These data originate in a study of shared clonotypes between healthy human individuals. Study outcomes and limitations: Some naive CD4 clonotypes, approximately 4.5%, turned up in common across a handful of donors.

Both subsets, CD45RA+ naive and CD45RA-negative memory, were split from the CD4+ cells. The chain has TRBV27 and TRBJ2-5; D may match TRBD1 or TRBD2 (6 bases each). Sequenced input: naive CD4+ T cells from PBMCs. Subset: CD45RA+ positively selected. This receptor was obtained from a young man in good health. Some clones in this sample may be carry-over from other donors' samples. CDR3 bases: TGTGCCAGCAGTCGCGGGGACACTCGGGAGACCCAGTACTTC. Translating it yields CASSRGDTRETQYF.